The clone carrying this TCR beta chain was detected a few times. Its antigen is undetermined. Peripheral blood came from all dose cohorts at three timepoints. Measured with immunoSEQ multiplex PCR; TCRdb has only the in-frame clones, and not every one. This sample has about 58,000 clones, with 70% to 90% found just once. The data belong to a study of OX40 agonist ivuxolimab in advanced cancers. Study information: Eligibility rules accepted prior anti-PD-1, anti-PD-L1 or anti-CTLA-4 therapy, and over 30% had some. Findings and caveats of the study: CD4+ and CD8+ T cells in blood underwent clonal expansion by week 6 at 0.1 to 3.0 mg/kg.

The CDR3 is 13 amino acids. Trimming removed 3 bases at V and 7 bases at J, with 10 bases between. CDR1 and CDR2 from the germline V gene are MNHNS and SASEGT. The rearrangement joins TRBV6-1 to TRBJ1-5; D is possibly TRBD1 (5 bases). Here the sequenced sample was CD4+ or CD8+ T cells sorted from blood, taken in a trial of the OX40 agonist ivuxolimab. This sequence was found in an adult with an advanced solid tumor such as melanoma, head and neck, liver or kidney cancer. CDR3 in amino acids: CASSDRVGQPQHF. CDR3 bases: TGTGCCAGCAGTGACAGGGTCGGGCAGCCCCAGCATTTT.